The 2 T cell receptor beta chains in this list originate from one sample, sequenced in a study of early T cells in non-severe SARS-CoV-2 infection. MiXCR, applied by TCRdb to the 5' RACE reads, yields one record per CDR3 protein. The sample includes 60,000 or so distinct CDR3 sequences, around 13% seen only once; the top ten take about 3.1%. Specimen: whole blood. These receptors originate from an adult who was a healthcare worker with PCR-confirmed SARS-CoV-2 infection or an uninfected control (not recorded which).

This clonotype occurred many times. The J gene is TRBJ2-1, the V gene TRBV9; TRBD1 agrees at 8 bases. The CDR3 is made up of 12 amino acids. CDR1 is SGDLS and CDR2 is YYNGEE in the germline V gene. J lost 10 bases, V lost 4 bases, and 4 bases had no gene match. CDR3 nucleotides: TGTGCCAGCAGCCCAAGGGACAGGGAGCAGTTCTTC. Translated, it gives CASSPRDREQFF.

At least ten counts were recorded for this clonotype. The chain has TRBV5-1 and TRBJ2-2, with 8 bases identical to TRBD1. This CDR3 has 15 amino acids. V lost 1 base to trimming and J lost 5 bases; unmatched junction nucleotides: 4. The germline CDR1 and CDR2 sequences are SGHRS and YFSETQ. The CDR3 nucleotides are TGCGCCAGCAGCTTGAGGACAGGGACTACCGGGGAGCTGTTTTTT. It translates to CASSLRTGTTGELFF.